These 5 T cell receptor beta chains were all obtained from the same sample, sequenced in a study of T cell clonality in common variable immunodeficiency. Data came from immunoSEQ multiplex PCR; TCRdb stores just in-frame clones and leaves some out. This repertoire holds approximately 75,000 clones, and none appear only once. Material: peripheral blood mononuclear cells. Source of these receptors: a person between 18 and 70 years old in good health.

This clone has a count of ten or more. With the read ending 3 residues before the CDR3 end, the germline J gene is used to fill in that end. The J gene is TRBJ2-7, the V gene TRBV7-6, with TRBD2 matching over 8 bases. The germline V gene encodes CDR1 SGHVS and CDR2 FNYEAQ. V shed 1 base and J 1 base; nucleotides not matched to a gene: 9. The CDR3 contains 17 residues. CDR3 amino acids: CASSLVSGTSYSYEQYF. The DNA read from the CDR3 is TGTGCCAGCAGCTTAGTTTCCGGGACTAGTTATTCCTACGAG.

In the case of this clone: The missing CDR3 end, 3 residues past where the read stops, is filled in from the germline J gene. The gene calls are TRBV18 and TRBJ1-2; D not certain. CDR3 length equals 14 residues. The germline gives CDR1 KGHSH, CDR2 LQKENI. The DNA read from the CDR3 is TGTGCCAGCTCACTTCCTGGAGCGGACTACGAC. Its protein product is CASSLPGADYD. The CDR3 in its entirety is CASSLPGADYDYTF.

This clone was detected only a few times. The read halts 3 residues ahead of the CDR3 end, with the missing end drawn from the germline J gene. V is TRBV11-2 and J is TRBJ1-5; the D gene is possibly TRBD1 (5 bases). The CDR3 length is 15 residues. From germline, CDR1 is SGHAT and CDR2 FQNNGV. Trimming cost V 0 bases and J 7 bases, with 13 bases left between them. The CDR3 sequence is CASSLDSTARQPQHF. The DNA read from the CDR3 is TGTGCCAGCAGCTTAGATTCGACAGCTCGACAGCCC.

This clone was counted ten times or more. The read ends 3 residues before the CDR3 terminus; that terminus is restored from the germline J gene. V is TRBV6-2 or TRBV6-3 and J is TRBJ1-5, with 7 bases aligning to TRBD1. V shed 2 bases, J shed 6 bases, and the junction held 4 bases outside the gene matches. CDR3 size: 14 residues. Germline-derived CDR1 and CDR2 are MNHEY and SVGEGT. This chain's CDR3 is CASSYPQGSQPQHF. CDR3 bases read: TGTGCCAGCAGTTACCCACAGGGGAGTCAGCCC.

This clone was counted at least ten times. The read ends 3 residues early relative to the CDR3; the germline J gene fills the gap. The gene calls are TRBV5-1 and TRBJ2-1, with 12 bases matching TRBD2. This CDR3 is built from 16 residues. Germline CDR1 SGHRS, CDR2 YFSETQ. The junction had 7 bases not matched to a gene; V was cut back by 4 bases and J by 5 bases. The CDR3: CASSQIGLAGHNEQFF. Incomplete CDR3 DNA: TGCGCCAGCAGCCAAATAGGACTAGCGGGACACAATGAG.